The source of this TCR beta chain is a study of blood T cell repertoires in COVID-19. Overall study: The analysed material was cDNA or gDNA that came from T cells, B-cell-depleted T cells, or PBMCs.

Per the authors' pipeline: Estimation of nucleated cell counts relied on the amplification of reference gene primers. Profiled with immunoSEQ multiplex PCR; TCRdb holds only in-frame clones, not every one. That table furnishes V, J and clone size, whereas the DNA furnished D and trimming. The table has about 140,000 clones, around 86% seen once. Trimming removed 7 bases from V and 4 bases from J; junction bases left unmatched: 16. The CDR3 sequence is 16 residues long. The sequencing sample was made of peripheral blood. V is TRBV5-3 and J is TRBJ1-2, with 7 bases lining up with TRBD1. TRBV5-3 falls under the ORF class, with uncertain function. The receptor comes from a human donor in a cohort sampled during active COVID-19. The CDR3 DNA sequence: TGTGCCAGATGCTCGTCCCCGGGGGACAGTCCCTATGGCTACACCTTC. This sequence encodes CARCSSPGDSPYGYTF.